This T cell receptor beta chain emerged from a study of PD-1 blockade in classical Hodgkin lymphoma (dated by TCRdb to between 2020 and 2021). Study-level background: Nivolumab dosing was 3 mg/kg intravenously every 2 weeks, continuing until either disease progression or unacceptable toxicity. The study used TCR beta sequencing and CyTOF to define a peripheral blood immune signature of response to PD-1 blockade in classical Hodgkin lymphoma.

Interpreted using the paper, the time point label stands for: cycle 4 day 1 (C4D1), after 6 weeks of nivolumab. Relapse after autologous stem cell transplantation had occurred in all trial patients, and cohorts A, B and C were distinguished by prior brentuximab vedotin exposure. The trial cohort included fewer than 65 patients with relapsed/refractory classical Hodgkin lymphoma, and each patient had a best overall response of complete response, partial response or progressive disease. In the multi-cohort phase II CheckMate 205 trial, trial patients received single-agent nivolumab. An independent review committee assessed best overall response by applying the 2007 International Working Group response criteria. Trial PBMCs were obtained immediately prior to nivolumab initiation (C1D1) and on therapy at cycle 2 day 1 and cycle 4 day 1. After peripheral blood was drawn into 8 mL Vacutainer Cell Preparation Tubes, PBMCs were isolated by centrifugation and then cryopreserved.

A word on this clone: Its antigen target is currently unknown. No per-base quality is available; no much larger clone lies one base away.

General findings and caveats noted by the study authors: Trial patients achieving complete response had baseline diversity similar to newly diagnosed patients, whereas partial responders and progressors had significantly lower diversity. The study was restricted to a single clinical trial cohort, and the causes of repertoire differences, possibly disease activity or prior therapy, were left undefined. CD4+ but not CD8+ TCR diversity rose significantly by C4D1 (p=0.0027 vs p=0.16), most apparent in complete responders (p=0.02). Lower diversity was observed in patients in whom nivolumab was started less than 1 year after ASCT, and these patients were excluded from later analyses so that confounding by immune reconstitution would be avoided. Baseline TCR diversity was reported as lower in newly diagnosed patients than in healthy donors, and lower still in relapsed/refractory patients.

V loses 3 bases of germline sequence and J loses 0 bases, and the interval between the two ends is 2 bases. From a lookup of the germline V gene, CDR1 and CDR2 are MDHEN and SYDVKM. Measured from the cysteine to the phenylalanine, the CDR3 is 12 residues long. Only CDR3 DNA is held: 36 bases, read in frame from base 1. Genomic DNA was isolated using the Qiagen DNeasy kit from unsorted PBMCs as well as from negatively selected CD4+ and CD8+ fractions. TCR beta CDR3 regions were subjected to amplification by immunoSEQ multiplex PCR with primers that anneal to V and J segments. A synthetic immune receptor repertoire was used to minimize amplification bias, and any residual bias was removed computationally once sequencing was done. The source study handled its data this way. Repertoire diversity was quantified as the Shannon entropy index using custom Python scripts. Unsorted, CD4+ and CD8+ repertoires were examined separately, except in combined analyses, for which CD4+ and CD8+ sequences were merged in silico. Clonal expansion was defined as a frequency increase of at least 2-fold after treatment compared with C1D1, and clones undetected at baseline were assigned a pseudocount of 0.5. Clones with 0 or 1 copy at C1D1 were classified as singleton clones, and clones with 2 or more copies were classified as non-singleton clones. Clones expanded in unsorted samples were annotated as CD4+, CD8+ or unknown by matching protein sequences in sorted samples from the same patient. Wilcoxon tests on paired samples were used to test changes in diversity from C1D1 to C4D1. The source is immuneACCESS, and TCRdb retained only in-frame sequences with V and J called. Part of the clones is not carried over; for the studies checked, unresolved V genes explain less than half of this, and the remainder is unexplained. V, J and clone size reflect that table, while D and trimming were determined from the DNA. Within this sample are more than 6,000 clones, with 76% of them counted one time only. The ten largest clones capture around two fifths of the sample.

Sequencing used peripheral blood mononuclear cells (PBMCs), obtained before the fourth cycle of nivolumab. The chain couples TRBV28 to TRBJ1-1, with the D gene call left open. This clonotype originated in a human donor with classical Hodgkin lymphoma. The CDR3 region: CASSFMNTEAFF. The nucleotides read TGTGCCAGCAGTTTTATGAACACTGAAGCTTTCTTT.